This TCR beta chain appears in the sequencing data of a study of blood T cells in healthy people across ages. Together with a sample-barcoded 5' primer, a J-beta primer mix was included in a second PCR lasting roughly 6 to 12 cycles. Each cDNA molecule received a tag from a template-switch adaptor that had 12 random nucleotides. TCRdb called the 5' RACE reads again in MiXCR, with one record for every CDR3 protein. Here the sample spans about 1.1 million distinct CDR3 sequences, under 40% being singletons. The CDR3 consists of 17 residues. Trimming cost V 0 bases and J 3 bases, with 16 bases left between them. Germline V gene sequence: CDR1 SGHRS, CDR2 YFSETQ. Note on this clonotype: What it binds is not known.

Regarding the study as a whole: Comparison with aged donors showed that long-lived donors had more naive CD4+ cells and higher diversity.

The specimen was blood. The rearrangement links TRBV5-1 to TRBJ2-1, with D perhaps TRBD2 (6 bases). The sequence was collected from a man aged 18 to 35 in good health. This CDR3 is CASSLGIGGTYYNEQFF. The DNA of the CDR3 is TGCGCCAGCAGCTTGGGTATTGGGGGGACCTACTACAATGAGCAGTTCTTC.